The 6 T cell receptor beta chains in this list originate from one sample, sequenced in a study of cytomegalovirus exposure and HLA in healthy donors. The PCR had 60 Vbeta and 13 Jbeta primers. This table comes from immunoSEQ multiplex PCR, and its TCRdb copy is limited to in-frame clones, with some not included. Of roughly 150,000 clones in the sample, roughly 81% were seen once. The sample taken for sequencing was PBMCs. Receptors originate from a woman under 30 in good health and CMV-seronegative.

The chain carries TRBV11-2 and TRBJ1-4, with D unclear. The V gene lost 5 bases and the J gene lost 5 bases, with 21 bases spanning the gap. The CDR3 is 17 residues long. CDR1 and CDR2 (germline): SGHAT, FQNNGV. CDR3 in DNA: TGTGCCAGCAGCCCCAAGGTGGTCGGGGATACCAATGAAAAACTGTTTTTT. This gives the protein CASSPKVVGDTNEKLFF.

The V and J genes are TRBV7-3 and TRBJ2-3; D may be TRBD2 (6 bases). The V and J ends lost 5 bases and 4 bases respectively, with 13 bases between them. The germline gives CDR1 SGHTA, CDR2 FQGTGA. The CDR3 loop spans 14 amino acids. DNA of the CDR3: TGTGCCAGCAGCCCCGGTTGGGGGGCAGATACGCAGTATTTT. Its translation is CASSPGWGADTQYF.

The chain uses TRBV7-9 and TRBJ1-4, with 10 bases that match TRBD1. Per the germline V gene, CDR1 is SEHNR and CDR2 is FQNEAQ (reference sequence). This CDR3 is built from 15 residues. V lost 5 bases to trimming and J lost 8 bases; unmatched junction nucleotides: 8. CDR3 in amino acids: CASSIRQGAAEKLFF. For the CDR3, the DNA is TGTGCCAGCAGCATTCGACAGGGGGCTGCAGAAAAACTGTTTTTT.

This clone was found once. The V call is TRBV4-3, the J call TRBJ2-7; D possibly corresponds to TRBD1 (5 bases). Germline assignment: CDR1 LGHNA and CDR2 YSLEER. Trimming removed 3 bases from V and 2 bases from J, with 11 bases in between. The CDR3 is 14 amino acids. CDR3 DNA sequence: TGCGCCAGCAGCCAGGGGCCGACCACCTACGAGCAGTACTTC. Amino acids: CASSQGPTTYEQYF.

CDR3 loop: CASSFYYEQYF. The CDR3 DNA is TGTGCCAGCAGCTTTTACTACGAGCAGTACTTC. The chain carries TRBV7-2 and TRBJ2-7, with D uncertain. The CDR3 length is 11 residues. Germline loops: CDR1 SGHTA, CDR2 FQGNSA. Trimming pared 3 bases from V and 3 bases from J, leaving 3 bases between.

This clone was seen only once. The V and J genes are TRBV5-1 and TRBJ2-5; 10 positions match TRBD1. CDR1 is SGHRS, CDR2 YFSETQ, per germline. The CDR3 runs 19 residues. With V trimmed by 4 bases and J by 5 bases, 20 bases remained unmatched. CDR3: CASSPRDRGLTVGGETQYF. The CDR3 DNA sequence: TGCGCCAGCAGCCCCCGGGACAGGGGCCTGACTGTTGGGGGGGAGACCCAGTACTTC.